This TCR beta chain was sequenced for a study of blood T cell repertoires in COVID-19. Across the study: Collection of acute and convalescent COVID-19 samples took place in the United States, Italy and Spain.

Participants came from roughly 23 US areas, aged roughly 18 to 95 years. Cohorts were assigned according to the clinical history that participants reported. Original processing methods: Amplification from reference gene primers served as the basis for estimated nucleated cell counts. The assay was immunoSEQ multiplex PCR, and TCRdb's table has in-frame clones only and misses some. V and J calls plus clone size are reproduced from that table; the DNA served to infer D and trimming. In the table there are fewer than 350,000 clones, 85% of which are singletons. This clonotype was obtained from a woman between 45 and 65 years old who had recovered from COVID-19. The sequencing input was PBMCs or T cells enriched from blood (not recorded which).

The CDR3 is CASSRKGPSGKVHEQYF. The CDR3 coding sequence is TGTGCCAGCAGTCGTAAAGGCCCTAGCGGGAAGGTCCACGAGCAGTACTTC. The rearrangement links TRBV3-1 (or the pseudogene TRBV3-2) to TRBJ2-7; 9 bases line up with TRBD2. V gave up 6 bases and J gave up 5 bases; unmatched junction bases: 17. CDR3 size: 17 residues. Germline values: CDR1 LGHDT, CDR2 YNNKEL (reference sequence).